The 18 T cell receptor beta chains below come from one sample, sequenced in a study of CD8+ T cells in alopecia areata. RNA extraction was followed by reverse transcription into cDNA, which acted as the sequencing template. This table comes from immunoSEQ multiplex PCR, and its TCRdb copy is limited to in-frame clones, with some not included. This table has around 270,000 clones, 58% appearing once. As for treatment: oral pan-JAK inhibitor, 5-10 mg twice daily. Sequencing used CD4+ T cells sorted from blood, obtained at week 24, from a patient treated with tofacitinib. The receptors were gathered from a human donor with alopecia areata.

In its sample, this clone was seen a few times. The chain combines TRBV7-2 with TRBJ2-4; TRBD1 matches at 7 bases. Trimming cost V 0 bases and J 3 bases; bases outside gene matches: 8. CDR3 size: 17 residues. Germline V gene data show CDR1 as SGHTA and CDR2 as FQGNSA. The CDR3 spells CASSLAGQTSIKNIQYF. The DNA of the CDR3 is TGTGCCAGCAGCTTAGCGGGACAGACGTCGATCAAAAACATTCAGTACTTC.

As to this clone: A much larger clonotype is one base distant, so this may be a read error. This chain uses TRBV5-1 with TRBJ2-3; no firm D call. The CDR3 covers 11 residues. Germline-derived CDR1 and CDR2 are SGHRS and YFSETQ. Between the trimmed V and J ends, which lost 5 bases and 2 bases, there was a span of 3 bases. This chain's CDR3 is CASRATDTQYF. The CDR3, as DNA: TGCGCCAGCAGGGCCACAGATACGCAGTATTTT. The variable domain in full, with the rest retrieved from reference TRBV5-1 and TRBJ2-3, is KAGVTQTPRYLIKTRGQQVTLSCSPISGHRSVSWYQQTPGQGLQFLFEYFSETQRNKGNFPGRFSGRQFSNSRSEMNVSTLELGDSALYLCASRATDTQYFGPGTRLTVL.

The chain carries TRBV23-1 and TRBJ1-6; D not certain. TRBV23-1 qualifies as an ORF whose function is uncertain. The ends were cut back, 4 bases at V and 4 bases at J, with 11 bases in the middle. This CDR3 is built from 15 residues. CDR3 in amino acids: CASSPRKRYNSPLHF. Here the CDR3 DNA reads TGCGCCAGCAGTCCGCGGAAACGGTATAATTCACCCCTCCACTTT.

This clone turned up a few times. The chain is built from TRBV5-1 and TRBJ2-6, with D tentatively TRBD1 (6 bases). This CDR3 comprises 17 residues. In germline, CDR1 is SGHRS, CDR2 YFSETQ. The V end was cut by 0 bases, the J end by 0 bases, with 10 bases between. DNA for the CDR3: TGCGCCAGCAGCTTGGGACAGGCCTTCTCTGGGGCCAACGTCCTGACTTTC. Translating gives CASSLGQAFSGANVLTF.

This clone occurred a few times. The rearrangement links TRBV29-1 to TRBJ2-3; D may be TRBD2 (8 bases). The V end lost 2 bases, the J end lost 3 bases, and 15 bases lay between the germline ends. CDR1 SQVTM and CDR2 ANQGSEA come from the germline V gene. The CDR3 covers 15 residues. DNA of the CDR3: TGCAGCGTTGAAAGCGGGGGCAGGGGGACAGATACGCAGTATTTT. Amino acids: CSVESGGRGTDTQYF.

In its sample, this clone was seen a few times. The chain joins TRBV4-1 to TRBJ1-2, with 8 nucleotides matching TRBD1. CDR1 is MGHRA and CDR2 is YSYEKL in the germline V gene. The CDR3 runs 14 residues. V was clipped by 6 bases and J by 1 base; unmatched bases: 4. The CDR3 DNA sequence: TGCGCCAGCAGACGCAGGGGGCTTAACTATGGCTACACCTTC. This codes for CASRRRGLNYGYTF.

The chain carries TRBV28 and TRBJ2-6; D not resolved. V lost 7 bases and J 0 bases, leaving 16 bases between the germline ends. The CDR3 sequence is 17 residues long. Per germline, CDR1 MDHEN and CDR2 SYDVKM. The CDR3 DNA follows: TGTGCCAGCAACCAGAGGCAGGTTAGCTCTGGGGCCAACGTCCTGACTTTC. This codes for CASNQRQVSSGANVLTF.

This chain uses TRBV29-1 with TRBJ1-2; TRBD1 matches at 7 bases. The CDR3 is 12 residues long. The V gene's germline CDR1 is SQVTM and CDR2 ANQGSEA. CDR3 DNA: TGCGCTGACCAACAGGGGACCTATGGCTACACCTTC. This translates into CADQQGTYGYTF.

The gene calls are TRBV10-3 and TRBJ2-1; no clear D gene. The germline gives CDR1 ENHRY, CDR2 SYGVKD. This CDR3 spans 10 amino acids. Trimming stripped 10 bases from V and 9 bases from J, with 10 bases between. The CDR3 DNA is TGTGCCAGCTCTGGGGTTGAGCAGTTCTTC. This encodes CASSGVEQFF.

This clone turned up a few times. The chain joins TRBV5-6 to TRBJ1-1; D may be TRBD1 (6 bases). V was shortened by 2 bases and J by 5 bases, with 13 bases between the two germline ends. Per germline, CDR1 SGHDT and CDR2 YYEEEE. The CDR3 runs to 14 residues. The CDR3 sequence is CASSFQGRDTEAFF. CDR3 sequence (DNA): TGTGCCAGCAGCTTTCAGGGGCGCGATACTGAAGCTTTCTTT.

The chain joins TRBV30 to TRBJ2-5, with D uncertain. Germline values: CDR1 GTSNPN, CDR2 SVGIG (reference sequence). With 0 bases removed from V and 4 bases from J, the gap between germline ends came to 12 bases. This CDR3 is 14 amino acids long. CDR3 sequence: CAWSVPPQSETQYF. In DNA form, the CDR3 reads TGTGCCTGGAGTGTACCCCCCCAGTCAGAGACCCAGTACTTC.

The V gene is TRBV19, the J gene TRBJ1-4; no definite D call. The CDR3 length is 13 residues. The V end was cut by 8 bases, the J end by 6 bases, with 13 bases between. In germline, CDR1 is LNHDA, CDR2 SQIVND (reference sequence). DNA for the CDR3: TGTGCCAGTCGCGGCGGGAAGGATGAAAAACTGTTTTTT. It encodes CASRGGKDEKLFF.

The CDR3 region has the DNA TGTGCCTGGACGGCCATGAGCACTGAAGCTTTCTTT. It encodes CAWTAMSTEAFF. The chain employs TRBV30 and TRBJ1-1; unclear D gene. CDR1 is GTSNPN, CDR2 SVGIG, per germline (reference sequence). The ends were cut back, 4 bases at V and 4 bases at J, with 10 bases in the middle. The CDR3 contains 12 residues.

This clone turned up a few times. The same CDR3 also results from other DNA sequences found in this sample. The V and J genes are TRBV19 and TRBJ2-1, with D perhaps matching TRBD2 (5 bases). Germline CDR1 and CDR2: LNHDA and SQIVND (reference sequence). Between the trimmed V and J ends, which lost 5 bases and 4 bases, there was a span of 6 bases. The CDR3 totals 12 residues. The DNA for the CDR3 is TGTGCCAGTAGTCGAGGGTACAATGAGCAGTTCTTC. This codes for CASSRGYNEQFF.

V usage is TRBV12-5 and J usage is TRBJ2-5; D gene unclear. V lost 1 base, J lost 1 base, and 7 bases lay in between. Germline V gene sequence: CDR1 LGHNT, CDR2 FRNRAP. The CDR3 contains 14 residues. This CDR3 is CASGLERIQETQYF. The CDR3 DNA is TGTGCTAGTGGTTTGGAAAGGATCCAAGAGACCCAGTACTTC. Complete variable domain (other parts from reference TRBV12-5 and TRBJ2-5): DARVTQTPRHKVTEMGQEVTMRCQPILGHNTVFWYRQTMMQGLELLAYFRNRAPLDDSGMPKDRFSAEMPDATLATLKIQPSEPRDSAVYFCASGLERIQETQYFGPGTRLLVL.

This clone appeared once. The chain combines TRBV29-1 with TRBJ2-7; 11 bases agree with TRBD1. Losses at the gene ends were 7 bases for V and 3 bases for J; bases not matched to a gene: 5. Germline CDR1 and CDR2: SQVTM and ANQGSEA. CDR3 length: 13 residues. The CDR3 region is CSGGQGAYYEQYF. CDR3 nucleotides: TGCAGCGGAGGACAGGGGGCTTACTACGAGCAGTACTTC.

The chain employs TRBV9 and TRBJ2-5; weak D call: TRBD2 (6 bases). V lost 4 bases, J lost 0 bases, and 16 bases lay in between. This CDR3 has 16 amino acids. CDR1 and CDR2 from the germline V gene are SGDLS and YYNGEE. CDR3 sequence reads: CASSYALLANQETQYF. In nucleotides, the CDR3 is TGTGCCAGCAGCTACGCCCTCCTAGCGAACCAAGAGACCCAGTACTTC. Full variable domain (remainder filled in from reference TRBV9 and TRBJ2-5): DSGVTQTPKHLITATGQRVTLRCSPRSGDLSVYWYQQSLDQGLQFLIQYYNGEERAKGNILERFSAQQFPDLHSELNLSSLELGDSALYFCASSYALLANQETQYFGPGTRLLVL.

In this sample, this clone turned up a few times. The rearrangement joins TRBV29-1 to TRBJ2-1, with TRBD2 matching 12 bases. This CDR3 comprises 14 residues. Germline V gene sequence: CDR1 SQVTM, CDR2 ANQGSEA. V shed 2 bases, J shed 8 bases, and the junction held 4 bases outside the gene matches. The CDR3 loop is CSVELAGGFDEQFF. CDR3 nucleotides: TGCAGCGTTGAACTAGCGGGGGGGTTTGATGAGCAGTTCTTC.